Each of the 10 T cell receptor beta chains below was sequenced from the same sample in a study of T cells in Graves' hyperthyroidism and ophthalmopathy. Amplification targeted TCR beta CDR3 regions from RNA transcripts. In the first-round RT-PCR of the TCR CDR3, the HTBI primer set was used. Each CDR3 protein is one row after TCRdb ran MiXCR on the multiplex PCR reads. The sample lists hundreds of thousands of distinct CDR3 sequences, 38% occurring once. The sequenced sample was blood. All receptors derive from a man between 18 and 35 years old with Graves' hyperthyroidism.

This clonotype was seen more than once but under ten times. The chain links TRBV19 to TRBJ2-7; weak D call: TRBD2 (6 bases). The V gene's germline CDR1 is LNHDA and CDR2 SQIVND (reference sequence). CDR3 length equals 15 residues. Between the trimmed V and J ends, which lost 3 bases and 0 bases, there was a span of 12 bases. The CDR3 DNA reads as TGTGCCAGTAGTATGGGGGGACTGGACTCCTACGAGCAGTACTTC. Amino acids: CASSMGGLDSYEQYF. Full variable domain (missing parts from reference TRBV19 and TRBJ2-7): DGGITQSPKYLFRKEGQNVTLSCEQNLNHDAMYWYRQDPGQGLRLIYYSQIVNDFQKGDIAEGYSVSREKKESFPLTVTSAQKNPTAFYLCASSMGGLDSYEQYFGPGTRLTVT.

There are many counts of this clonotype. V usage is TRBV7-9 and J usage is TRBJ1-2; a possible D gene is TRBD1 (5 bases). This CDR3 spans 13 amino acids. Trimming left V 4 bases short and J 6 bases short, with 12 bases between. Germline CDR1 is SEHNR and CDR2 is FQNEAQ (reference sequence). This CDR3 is CASSYAVRDGYTF. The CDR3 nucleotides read TGTGCCAGCAGCTACGCCGTCAGGGATGGCTACACCTTC. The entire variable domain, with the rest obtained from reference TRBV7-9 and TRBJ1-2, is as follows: DTGVSQNPRHKITKRGQNVTFRCDPISEHNRLYWYRQTLGQGPEFLTYFQNEAQLEKSRLLSDRFSAERPKGSFSTLEIQRTEQGDSAMYLCASSYAVRDGYTFGSGTRLTVV.

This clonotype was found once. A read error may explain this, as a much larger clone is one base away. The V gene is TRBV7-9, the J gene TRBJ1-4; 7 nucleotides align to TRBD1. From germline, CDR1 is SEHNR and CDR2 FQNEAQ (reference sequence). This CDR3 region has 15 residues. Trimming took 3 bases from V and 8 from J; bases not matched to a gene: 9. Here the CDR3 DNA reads TGTGCCAGCAGCTTCCGGACAGGTCGGTCAGAAAAACTGTTTTTT. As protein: CASSFRTGRSEKLFF.

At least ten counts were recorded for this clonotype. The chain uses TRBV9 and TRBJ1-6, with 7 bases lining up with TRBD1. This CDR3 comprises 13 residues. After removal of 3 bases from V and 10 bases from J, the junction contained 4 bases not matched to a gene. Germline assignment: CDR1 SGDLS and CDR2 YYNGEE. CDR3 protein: CASSETGDSPLHF. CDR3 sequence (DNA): TGTGCCAGCAGCGAAACAGGGGACTCACCCCTCCACTTT.

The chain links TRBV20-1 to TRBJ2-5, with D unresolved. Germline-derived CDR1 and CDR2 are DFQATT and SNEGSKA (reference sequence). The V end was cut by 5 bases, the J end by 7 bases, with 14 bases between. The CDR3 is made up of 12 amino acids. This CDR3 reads CSAGHRDGTQYF. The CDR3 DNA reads TGCAGTGCTGGGCACCGCGACGGGACCCAGTACTTC.

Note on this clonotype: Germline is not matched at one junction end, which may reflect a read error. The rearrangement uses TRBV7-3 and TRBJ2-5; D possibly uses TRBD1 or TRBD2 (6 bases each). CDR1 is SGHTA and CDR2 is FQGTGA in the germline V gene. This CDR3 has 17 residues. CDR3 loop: CASSLRWGQGGAETQYF. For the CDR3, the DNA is TGCGCCAGCAGCCTTCGATGGGGGCAAGGAGGGGCGGAGACCCAGTACTTC.

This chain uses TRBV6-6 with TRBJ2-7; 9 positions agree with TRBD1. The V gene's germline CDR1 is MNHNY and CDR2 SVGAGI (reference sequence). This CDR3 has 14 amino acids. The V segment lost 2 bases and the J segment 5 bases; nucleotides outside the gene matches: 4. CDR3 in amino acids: CASSYRDRVNEQYF. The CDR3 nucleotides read TGTGCCAGCAGTTACCGGGACAGGGTCAACGAGCAGTACTTC.

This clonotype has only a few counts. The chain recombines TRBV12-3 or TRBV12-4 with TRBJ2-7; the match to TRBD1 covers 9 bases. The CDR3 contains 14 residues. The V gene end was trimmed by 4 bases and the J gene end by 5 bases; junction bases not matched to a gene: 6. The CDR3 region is CASSSTGTGNEQYF. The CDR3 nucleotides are TGTGCCAGCAGTTCAACCGGGACAGGGAACGAGCAGTACTTC.

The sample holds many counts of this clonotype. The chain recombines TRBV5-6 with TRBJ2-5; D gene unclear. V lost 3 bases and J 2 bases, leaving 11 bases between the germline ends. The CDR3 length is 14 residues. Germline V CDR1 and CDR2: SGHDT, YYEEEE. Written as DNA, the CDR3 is TGTGCCAGCAGCTACCAGGACGGGCAAGAGACCCAGTACTTC. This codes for CASSYQDGQETQYF.

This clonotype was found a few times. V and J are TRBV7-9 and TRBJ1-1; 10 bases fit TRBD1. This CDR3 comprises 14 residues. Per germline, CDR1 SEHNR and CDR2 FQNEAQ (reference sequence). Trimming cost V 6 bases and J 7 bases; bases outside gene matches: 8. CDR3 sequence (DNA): TGTGCCAGCAGTCCGGGACAGGGGTTTAGTGAAGCTTTCTTT. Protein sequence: CASSPGQGFSEAFF.